This TCR beta chain stems from a study of T cells after yellow fever vaccination. Points from the study as a whole: Detected again after the booster were most primary-vaccination clones, at almost 97% CD4 and 70% to 90% CD8. Clonotype sharing between CD4 and CD8 compartments was small.

Generation of TCR cDNA used 5'RACE template switching (which added a universal primer site and UMIs). Each CDR3 protein is one row after TCRdb ran MiXCR on the 5' RACE reads. The sample carries 200,000 to 300,000 distinct CDR3 sequences, 10% to 15% recorded once. With regard to this clonotype: Antigen specificity is unknown.

The germline gives CDR1 SEHNR, CDR2 FQNEAQ (reference sequence). Trimming took off 5 bases at V and 5 bases at J, with 12 bases between the two ends. The CDR3 loop spans 14 amino acids. J is TRBJ1-4 and V is TRBV7-9, with D possibly matching TRBD1 (5 bases). The clonotype originates from a man aged 30 to 45 who received the YFV17D yellow fever vaccine. The source material was CD4+ T cells sorted from PBMCs, sampled 45 days after the yellow fever booster vaccination. CDR3 loop: CASSKGRLNEKLFF. The CDR3 DNA reads TGTGCCAGCAGCAAGGGACGGTTAAATGAAAAACTGTTTTTT.